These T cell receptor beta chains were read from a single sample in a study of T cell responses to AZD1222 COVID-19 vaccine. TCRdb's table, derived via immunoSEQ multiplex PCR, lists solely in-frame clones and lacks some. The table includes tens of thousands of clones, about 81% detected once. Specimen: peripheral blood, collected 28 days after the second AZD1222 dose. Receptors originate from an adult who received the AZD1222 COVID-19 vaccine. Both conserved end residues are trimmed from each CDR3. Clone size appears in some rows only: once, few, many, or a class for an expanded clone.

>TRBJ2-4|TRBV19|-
ASSVITANAKNIQY
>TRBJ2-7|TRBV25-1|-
ASSRTAAYEQY
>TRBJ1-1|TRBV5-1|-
ASSSPTGGWGVGTEAF
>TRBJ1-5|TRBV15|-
ATSREGTRNQPQH
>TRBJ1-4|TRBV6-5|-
ASSRDREKLF
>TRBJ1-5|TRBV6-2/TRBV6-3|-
ASSSRTGRDQPQH
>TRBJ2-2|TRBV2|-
ASSGYRNTGELF
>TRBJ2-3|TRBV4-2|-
ASSPGFVAGLSTDTQY
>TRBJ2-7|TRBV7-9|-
ASSLGDPSGEQY
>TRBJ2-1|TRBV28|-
ASSFSTSGRVNEQF
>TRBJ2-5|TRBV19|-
ASKRSAVGGGTQY
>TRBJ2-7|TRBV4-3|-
ASSQDLGPSGAPYEQY
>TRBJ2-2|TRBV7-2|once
ASSISGSNTGELF
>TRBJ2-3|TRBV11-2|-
ASSPGQLSTDTQY
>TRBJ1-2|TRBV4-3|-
ASSPGPNYGYT
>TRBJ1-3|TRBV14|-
ASSRFGGNTIY
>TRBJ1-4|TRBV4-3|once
ASSPGGGQTNEKLF
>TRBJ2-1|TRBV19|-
ASSERSSYNEQF
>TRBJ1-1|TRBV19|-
ASSISSGRGLNTEAF
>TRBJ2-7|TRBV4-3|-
ASSQEVSVGATSDEQY
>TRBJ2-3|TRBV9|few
ASSFGLAGGADTQY
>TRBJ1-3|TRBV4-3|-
ASSQGPGSTIY
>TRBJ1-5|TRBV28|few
ASRITGLGQPQH
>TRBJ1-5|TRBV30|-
AWTFARGQPQH
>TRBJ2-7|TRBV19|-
ASSRAGGHEQY
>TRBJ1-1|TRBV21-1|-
ATPRRGNTEAF
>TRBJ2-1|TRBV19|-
ASRDQSLNEQF
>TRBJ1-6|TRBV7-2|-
ASSLSSYNSPLH
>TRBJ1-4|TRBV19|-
ASSSSGARGEKLF
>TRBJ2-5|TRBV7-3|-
ASSSVAGGLQETQY
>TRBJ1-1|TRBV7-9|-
ASSLYGADIATEAF
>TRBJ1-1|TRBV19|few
ASSSHTNTEAF
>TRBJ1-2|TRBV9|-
ASSPGDSQSYGYT
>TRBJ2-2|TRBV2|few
ATRSQGTEELF
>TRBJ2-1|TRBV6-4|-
ASSEGDREYNEQF
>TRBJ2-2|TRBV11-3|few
ASSLDQAGELF
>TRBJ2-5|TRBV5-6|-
ASSGRDIPGETQY
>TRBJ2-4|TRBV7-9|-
ASNRPTGPKNIQY
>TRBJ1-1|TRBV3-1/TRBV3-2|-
ASSQGPSPAF